This entry lists 20 T cell receptor beta chains sequenced from one sample in a study of a mutant IDH1 vaccine in newly diagnosed glioma. The assay was immunoSEQ multiplex PCR, and TCRdb's table has in-frame clones only and misses some. The profile covers about 68,000 clones, with roughly 80% appearing a single time and more than 10% taken by the ten largest. The time point is: week 35, safety follow-up. Mutant IDH1 20-mer peptide, at 300 ug, made up each vaccine dose, with topical imiquimod. For these receptors, no antigen is known. The material sequenced was PBMCs, taken from a glioma patient whose treatment included an IDH1 peptide vaccine. These receptor sequences come from a man between 18 and 29 years old with glioma.

The V call is TRBV11-3, the J call TRBJ2-1; D is possibly TRBD1 (5 bases). Germline CDR1 SGHNT, CDR2 YENEEA. V lost 5 bases and J lost 6, with 20 bases in between. The length of the CDR3 is 16 residues. CDR3 sequence (DNA): TGTGCCAGCAGCGGTCGTGGGGCTTTAAGGTCCAATGAGCAGTTCTTC. Encoded protein: CASSGRGALRSNEQFF.

The rearrangement joins TRBV7-8 to TRBJ2-6; D not resolved. CDR3 length: 15 residues. The germline gives CDR1 SGHVS, CDR2 FQNEAQ. The V end lost 4 bases, the J end lost 0 bases, and 7 bases lay between the germline ends. CDR3 sequence: CASSSIFSGANVLTF. The DNA of the CDR3 is TGTGCCAGCAGCTCCATATTCTCTGGGGCCAACGTCCTGACTTTC.

The chain carries TRBV10-2 and TRBJ2-7; tentatively, D is TRBD1 or TRBD2 (5 bases each). V lost 8 bases to trimming and J lost 1 base, with 15 bases between them. Germline-derived CDR1 and CDR2 are WSHSY and SAAADI. This CDR3 contains 14 residues. The CDR3, as DNA: TGCGCCAGCCTAACCGGGACGGGATCCTACGAGCAGTACTTC. Amino acid sequence: CASLTGTGSYEQYF.

The V call is TRBV6-6, the J call TRBJ1-4, with D possibly being TRBD1 (6 bases). CDR1 is MNHNY, CDR2 SVGAGI, per germline (reference sequence). V shed 4 bases and J shed 10 bases, with 19 bases lying between them. The CDR3 covers 15 residues. The CDR3 DNA reads TGTGCCAGCAGTTCCCTGACAGGACCTGGCGGAAAACTGTTTTTT. Its translation: CASSSLTGPGGKLFF.

The rearrangement uses TRBV28 and TRBJ1-2; D gene unclear. CDR1 and CDR2 from the germline V gene are MDHEN and SYDVKM. CDR3 size: 14 residues. V dropped 6 bases and J dropped 3 bases, with 14 bases sitting between them. The CDR3 loop reads CASSGREVYYGYTF. Written as DNA, the CDR3 is TGTGCCAGCAGCGGGAGGGAGGTATACTATGGCTACACCTTC.

The chain combines TRBV18 with TRBJ2-3, with a tentative D call TRBD1 (5 bases). Germline V CDR1 and CDR2: KGHSH, LQKENI. The CDR3 contains 15 residues. Deletions cut 2 bases from V and 3 bases from J, with 12 bases between. The DNA for the CDR3 is TGTGCCAGCTCACCAAGGCAGGGTGGGACAGATACGCAGTATTTT. Translated, it gives CASSPRQGGTDTQYF.

The chain combines TRBV11-3 with TRBJ2-3; 9 nucleotides line up with TRBD1. With V trimmed by 1 base and J by 3 bases, 5 bases remained unmatched. The CDR3 spans 16 residues. The germline gives CDR1 SGHNT, CDR2 YENEEA. The CDR3 reads CASSLGGTGTTDTQYF. The CDR3 DNA sequence: TGTGCCAGCAGCTTAGGAGGGACAGGGACAACAGATACGCAGTATTTT.

The sample holds one count of this clone. V and J are TRBV2 and TRBJ2-5; D perhaps matches TRBD2 (6 bases). CDR1 is SNHLY and CDR2 is FYNNEI in the germline V gene. Trimming left V 7 bases short and J 5 bases short, with 17 bases between. This CDR3 region has 14 residues. The CDR3 nucleotides are TGTGCCAGCAACCTAGGGGCAAGCGGGGAGACCCAGTACTTC. It yields the protein CASNLGASGETQYF. Combining the CDR3 with reference TRBV2 and TRBJ2-5 gives the whole variable domain EPEVTQTPSHQVTQMGQEVILRCVPISNHLYFYWYRQILGQKVEFLVSFYNNEISEKSEIFDDQFSVERPDGSNFTLKIRSTKLEDSAMYFCASNLGASGETQYFGPGTRLLVL.

This clone turned up a few times. The gene calls are TRBV14 and TRBJ1-1, with 7 bases matching TRBD1. In germline, CDR1 is SGHDN, CDR2 FVKESK. The CDR3 runs 15 residues. Trimming removed 1 base from V and 4 bases from J; junction bases left unmatched: 6. CDR3 protein: CASSQVRGGGTEAFF. The CDR3 nucleotides are TGTGCCAGCAGCCAAGTCAGGGGGGGAGGCACTGAAGCTTTCTTT.

The V and J genes are TRBV30 and TRBJ2-5; 10 bases line up with TRBD2. The germline CDR1 and CDR2 sequences are GTSNPN and SVGIG (reference sequence). This CDR3 contains 17 residues. J gave up 5 bases and V 1 base, and 13 bases lay outside the gene matches. The CDR3 sequence: CAWSAGAGTSVRETQYF. CDR3 nucleotides: TGTGCCTGGAGTGCAGGGGCCGGGACTAGCGTACGGGAGACCCAGTACTTC.

The chain employs TRBV7-9 and TRBJ1-3; perhaps TRBD1 as D (6 bases). The length of the CDR3 is 18 residues. Trimming took 4 bases from V and 0 from J, leaving 19 bases between them. From germline, CDR1 is SEHNR and CDR2 FQNEAQ (reference sequence). The CDR3 DNA reads as TGTGCCAGCAGCTCGAGGGCCCGGGGGCTGAGCTCTGGAAACACCATATATTTT. It yields the protein CASSSRARGLSSGNTIYF.

This clone was observed a few times. The chain links TRBV28 to TRBJ1-4, with 7 bases lining up with TRBD1. J gave up 7 bases and V 2 bases, and 4 bases lay outside the gene matches. Looked up from germline, CDR1 is MDHEN and CDR2 is SYDVKM. This CDR3 is 14 amino acids long. CDR3 loop: CASSLAGGGEKLFF. The CDR3 nucleotides are TGTGCCAGCAGTTTAGCAGGGGGAGGTGAAAAACTGTTTTTT.

This clone was counted a single time. The J gene is TRBJ2-7, the V gene TRBV5-1; D possibly corresponds to TRBD1 (6 bases). V was cut by 4 bases and J by 4 bases, with 9 bases left in between. This CDR3 region has 12 residues. CDR1 and CDR2 (germline): SGHRS, YFSETQ. For the CDR3, the DNA is TGCGCCAGCAGCCTGGACAGATACGAGCAGTACTTC. It yields the protein CASSLDRYEQYF. The whole variable domain, remainder taken from reference TRBV5-1 and TRBJ2-7, is KAGVTQTPRYLIKTRGQQVTLSCSPISGHRSVSWYQQTPGQGLQFLFEYFSETQRNKGNFPGRFSGRQFSNSRSEMNVSTLELGDSALYLCASSLDRYEQYFGPGTRLTVT.

In DNA, the CDR3 is TGTGCCAGTGATTCACGGGCCGGGAACACTGAAGCTTTCTTT. Its protein is CASDSRAGNTEAFF. The chain is built from TRBV19 and TRBJ1-1; D call uncertain. The CDR3 length is 14 residues. V shed 8 bases and J shed 1 base, with 14 bases lying between them. CDR1 is LNHDA, CDR2 SQIVND, per germline (reference sequence).

The chain combines TRBV5-1 with TRBJ2-7; tentative D call: TRBD2 (6 bases). The CDR3 spans 17 residues. The germline gives CDR1 SGHRS, CDR2 YFSETQ. The V end lost 2 bases, the J end lost 3 bases, and 21 bases lay between the germline ends. Here the CDR3 DNA reads TGCGCCAGCAGCTTACAACGAACACTACTTAGCGGCTACGAGCAGTACTTC. Amino acids: CASSLQRTLLSGYEQYF.

The rearrangement uses TRBV7-8 and TRBJ2-7, with 9 bases aligning to TRBD1. The CDR3 covers 17 residues. Germline values: CDR1 SGHVS, CDR2 FQNEAQ. Unmatched junction bases numbered 8, after V lost 0 bases and J lost 2 bases. The CDR3 DNA is TGTGCCAGCAGCTTAGCGAGTATAAGGACAGGGGCCTACGAGCAGTACTTC. Amino acids: CASSLASIRTGAYEQYF.

This clone was seen more than once but under ten times. The chain joins TRBV4-1 to TRBJ2-1; 7 positions match TRBD1. This CDR3 spans 16 amino acids. Losses at the gene ends were 1 base for V and 6 bases for J; bases not matched to a gene: 9. CDR1 and CDR2 (germline): MGHRA, YSYEKL. This CDR3 reads CASSQARTGRGNEQFF. The CDR3 DNA reads TGCGCCAGCAGCCAAGCCCGGACAGGACGGGGCAATGAGCAGTTCTTC.

This clone was seen a few times. The chain couples TRBV30 to TRBJ1-5; D unresolved. This CDR3 region has 13 residues. CDR1 GTSNPN and CDR2 SVGIG come from the germline V gene (reference sequence). With 2 bases removed from V and 5 bases from J, the gap between germline ends came to 10 bases. CDR3 residues: CAWSSADYQPQHF. CDR3 nucleotide sequence: TGTGCCTGGAGTTCGGCAGACTATCAGCCCCAGCATTTT. Full variable domain (remainder filled in from reference TRBV30 and TRBJ1-5): SQTIHQWPATLVQPVGSPLSLECTVEGTSNPNLYWYRQAAGRGLQLLFYSVGIGQISSEVPQNLSASRPQDRQFILSSKKLLLSDSGFYLCAWSSADYQPQHFGDGTRLSIL.

This chain joins TRBV9 and TRBJ1-2; 8 positions agree with TRBD1. V dropped 0 bases and J dropped 8; count of bases not matched to a gene: 9. In germline, CDR1 is SGDLS, CDR2 YYNGEE. CDR3 length: 15 residues. The CDR3 sequence: CASSVGQGARWGYTF. Here the CDR3 DNA reads TGTGCCAGCAGCGTAGGGCAGGGGGCTCGGTGGGGCTACACCTTC. Full variable domain (remainder filled in from reference TRBV9 and TRBJ1-2): DSGVTQTPKHLITATGQRVTLRCSPRSGDLSVYWYQQSLDQGLQFLIQYYNGEERAKGNILERFSAQQFPDLHSELNLSSLELGDSALYFCASSVGQGARWGYTFGSGTRLTVV.

This CDR3 is CASSRNANTEAFF. CDR3 nucleotides: TGTGCCAGCAGCCGTAATGCGAACACTGAAGCTTTCTTT. The rearrangement links TRBV14 to TRBJ1-1; D unresolved. With 4 bases removed from V and 1 base from J, the gap between germline ends came to 7 bases. Per germline, CDR1 SGHDN and CDR2 FVKESK. This CDR3 comprises 13 residues.